This TCR beta chain is drawn from a study of tumor and adjacent non-tumor tissue in lung cancer. Study-level information: Patients were aged roughly 30 to 76, approximately ten men and 5 women, stage I to III.

The CDR3 sequence is 14 residues long. CDR1 is SGHDT and CDR2 is YYEEEE in the germline V gene. V gave up 6 bases and J gave up 4 bases, with 16 bases separating them. Findings of the study overall: TCR diversity was significantly greater in tumor than normal lung tissue.

Comments on this clonotype: Its antigen is still unknown. Since a much larger clone is just one base distant, this may be a read error.

The template was RNA from unsorted bulk tissue. The normal lung tissue was taken more than 3 cm from the tumor edge. Donors were chemotherapy-naive, newly diagnosed lung cancer surgical patients in China, August–November 2014. A modified ARM-PCR protocol with three rounds of nested PCR amplified TCRbeta. One entry per CDR3 protein results from TCRdb running MiXCR on the multiplex PCR reads. This table holds under 85,000 distinct CDR3 sequences, around 80% found once. The rearrangement uses TRBV5-6 and TRBJ2-5; D perhaps matches TRBD1 (6 bases). The source is a man between 65 and 85 years old with non-small cell lung cancer. Material: distant non-tumor lung tissue. CDR3 DNA: TGTGCCAGCATCAACAATCTACAGGGAGAGACCCAGTACTTC. As protein: CASINNLQGETQYF.